The entry that follows covers one TCR beta chain sequence. The antigen is unknown. This sample was taken from a study of beta chain features in type 1 diabetes. Points from the study as a whole: Significant though moderate, a shortening of TCRB CDR3s appeared in all four CD4+ subsets of Type 1 diabetes patients. The naive, central memory and Treg TCRB repertoires of patients appeared to be more similar to one another than those of healthy donors.

The authors reverse transcribed all of the isolated RNA, so sequencing captured expressed TCRB transcripts. The average output of naive, central memory and regulatory T cell samples was several million reads. Profiling relied on immunoSEQ multiplex PCR, and the TCRdb table lists in-frame clones only, not all of them. Of more than 550,000 clones in the sample, 11% to 15% are singletons; the top ten hold roughly 0.04%. From germline, CDR1 is SEHNR and CDR2 FQNEAQ (reference sequence). V lost 6 bases and J lost 2, with 11 bases in between. The length of the CDR3 is 13 residues. The sample consisted of naive CD4+ T cells from blood. The sequence was collected from a man aged 18-30 years with type 1 diabetes. J is TRBJ2-7 and V is TRBV7-9; a weak D match, TRBD2 (6 bases). The CDR3, as DNA: TGTGCCAGCAGAGACTGGAGGGCCTACGAGCAGTACTTC. Its protein product is CASRDWRAYEQYF.